This T cell receptor beta chain was obtained from a study of cytomegalovirus exposure and HLA in healthy donors. Findings and limits, study-wide: An analysis was carried out at a later point. It showed that HLA-associated TCR beta chains were more clonally expanded than equally common non-associated chains. Per a prior analysis, the majority of TCR beta V segments were productive roughly 87% or roughly 30% of the time. Most TCRs appeared rarely, but some public TCRs recurred in many donors. A later analysis reportedly found that, within productive TCRs, an Asian-associated ancestry cluster had fewer N-insertions than the mean observed across the roughly 670 donors.

V lost 8 bases, J lost 2 bases, and 11 bases lay in between. Looked up from germline, CDR1 is MNHNY and CDR2 is SVGAGI (reference sequence). The CDR3 is made up of 13 amino acids. Concerning this clone: Its antigen is as yet unknown.

The PCR was carried out with 60 Vbeta primers and 13 Jbeta primers. Repertoires were generated with immunoSEQ multiplex PCR, while TCRdb's copy carries only in-frame clones and drops some. The sample consists of some 180,000 clones, roughly 75% of them appearing once. The chain combines TRBV6-6 with TRBJ2-3; perhaps TRBD2 as D (5 bases). This receptor was obtained from a woman in her twenties or thirties in good health and CMV-seronegative. Sequenced input: PBMCs. CDR3 in DNA: TGTGCCAGCCGGGAAGGATTCACAGATACGCAGTATTTT. Protein product: CASREGFTDTQYF.